This T cell receptor beta chain was retrieved from a study of control samples from healthy donors and cancer patients. The CDR3 has 14 residues. Trimming stripped 5 bases from V and 8 bases from J, with 18 bases between. CDR1 and CDR2 (germline): ENHRY, SYGVKD. Assay used: immunoSEQ multiplex PCR; TCRdb lists only in-frame clones, some missing. The data contain around 130,000 clones, around nine tenths of them seen just once; the ten biggest clones take up about 7.6%. The V gene is TRBV10-3, the J gene TRBJ1-2, with D uncertain. Sequencing used PBMCs. The receptor was derived from a man over 45 with head and neck cancer. The CDR3 reads CAISREEGIEGYTF. The CDR3 nucleotides are TGTGCCATCAGTAGAGAGGAAGGGATCGAAGGCTACACCTTC.